The present entry profiles one TCR beta chain with its context. This sample is drawn from a study of blood T cell repertoires in COVID-19. Study details: PBMCs, B-cell-depleted T cells, or T cells were the source of the cDNA or gDNA that made up the material.

Clones were sequenced by immunoSEQ multiplex PCR, and TCRdb holds only the in-frame ones, with some missing. The sample carries 140,000 to 150,000 clones, about 82% recorded once. The J segment lost 5 bases and the V segment lost 0 bases, leaving 4 bases of the junction unmatched. This CDR3 contains 14 residues. Per germline, CDR1 GTSNPN and CDR2 SVGIG (reference sequence). Sequenced: peripheral blood. V and J are TRBV30 and TRBJ1-3, with 7 nucleotides matching TRBD1. The origin of this receptor is a middle-aged woman with active or convalescent COVID-19. The CDR3 bases are TGTGCCTGGAGTGTAGGGACAGCGAGAAACACCATATATTTT. Translating it yields CAWSVGTARNTIYF.